The present T cell receptor beta chain was sequenced within a study of shared clonotypes between healthy human individuals. Deletions cut 0 bases from V and 3 bases from J, with 6 bases between. The CDR3 loop spans 14 amino acids. Germline CDR1 MGHRA, CDR2 YSYEKL. Method: immunoSEQ multiplex PCR; TCRdb's copy keeps in-frame clones and lacks some. The sample includes about 2 million clones, roughly 96% seen only once; the top ten take more than 0.1%. This sequence originates from a man aged 18 to 30 in good health. Source material: naive CD4+ T cells sorted from blood. Regarding subset: CD45RA+ positively selected. The V and J genes are TRBV4-1 and TRBJ1-5; tentative D call: TRBD1 (5 bases). CDR3 loop: CASSQDRVNQPQHF. CDR3 DNA: TGCGCCAGCAGCCAAGACAGGGTCAATCAGCCCCAGCATTTT.